A single sample is the source of the 7 T cell receptor beta chains below, sequenced in a study of PD-1 blockade in mismatch repair-deficient tumors (dated by TCRdb to the late 2010s). Libraries were built with the immunoSEQ multiplex PCR assay. Imported from immuneACCESS, the table was reduced by TCRdb to in-frame sequences with V and J called. These copies leave out some clones; in studies compared against another copy, an unresolved V gene accounts for under half, and the cause of the remainder is not known. This sample holds some 110,000 clones; about 74% were observed only once. The ten largest clones capture about 5.1% of the sample. This material consisted of peripheral blood, taken just over 59 weeks after starting pembrolizumab. Receptor source: an adult with mismatch repair-deficient cancer.

The CDR3 sequence: CSVGGSNYGYTF. The CDR3 DNA reads TGCAGCGTTGGCGGGTCCAACTATGGCTACACCTTC. This chain links TRBV29-1 with TRBJ1-2; D unresolved. Trimming took 4 bases from V and 2 from J, leaving 8 bases between them. This CDR3 is built from 12 residues. Germline loops: CDR1 SQVTM, CDR2 ANQGSEA.

The chain couples TRBV7-2 to TRBJ2-1; a weak D match, TRBD2 (5 bases). The germline gives CDR1 SGHTA, CDR2 FQGNSA. V dropped 5 bases and J dropped 5 bases, with 10 bases sitting between them. The CDR3 has 13 residues. This CDR3 is CASSHDGDNEQFF. Here the CDR3 DNA reads TGTGCCAGCAGCCACGACGGGGACAATGAGCAGTTCTTC.

The V call is TRBV6-5, the J call TRBJ1-2; tentatively, D is TRBD1 (5 bases). The germline V gene encodes CDR1 MNHEY and CDR2 SVGAGI. CDR3 length: 15 amino acids. V lost 6 bases to trimming and J lost 3 bases, with 17 bases between them. CDR3: CASRSTGTDYYGYTF. CDR3 DNA sequence: TGTGCCAGCAGGTCTACCGGGACCGACTACTATGGCTACACCTTC.

This chain uses TRBV6-6 with TRBJ2-7, with D hard to call. The germline V and J ends were trimmed by 5 bases and 5 bases, with 10 bases remaining between them. CDR3 length: 12 residues. Germline values: CDR1 MNHNY, CDR2 SVGAGI (reference sequence). Here the CDR3 DNA reads TGTGCCAGCAGTCCTGTAAGAGACGAGCAGTACTTC. This gives the protein CASSPVRDEQYF.

The chain couples TRBV7-2 to TRBJ2-1; 14 bases line up with TRBD2. From germline, CDR1 is SGHTA and CDR2 FQGNSA. V gave up 5 bases and J gave up 8 bases; unmatched junction bases: 8. The CDR3 runs to 16 residues. The CDR3 reads CASSEAGTSGSYEQFF. Here the CDR3 DNA reads TGTGCCAGCAGCGAAGCCGGGACTAGCGGGAGCTATGAGCAGTTCTTC.

J is TRBJ2-7 and V is TRBV27; D gene ambiguous. CDR1 is MNHEY and CDR2 is SMNVEV in the germline V gene (reference sequence). V lost 2 bases and J lost 3, with 5 bases in between. The CDR3 sequence is 12 residues long. CDR3: CASSLDRYEQYF. In DNA, the CDR3 is TGTGCCAGCAGTTTAGACCGCTACGAGCAGTACTTC.

The chain employs TRBV7-3 and TRBJ1-1; a possible D gene is TRBD1 (6 bases). The V and J ends lost 5 bases and 1 base respectively, with 11 bases between them. CDR3 length: 14 amino acids. Germline assignment: CDR1 SGHTA and CDR2 FQGTGA. The CDR3 sequence: CASSLWGANTEAFF. CDR3 DNA: TGTGCCAGCAGCCTCTGGGGGGCGAACACTGAAGCTTTCTTT.